The entry that follows covers one TCR beta chain sequence. Its antigen is not known. Sequencing was performed with immunoSEQ multiplex PCR; in TCRdb, only in-frame clones are kept and a portion is missing. Of around 140,000 clones detected, 85% to 95% appear once; the ten largest clones hold 9.5% to 15%. The sample is drawn from a study of T cell responses to AZD1222 COVID-19 vaccine. Whole-study findings and limits: Nearly half of unique spike-specific TCRs reportedly avoided B.1.351 and B.1.1.7 mutated regions. Repertoire sampling happened only post peak T cell response. There were mostly white British donors and more females than males, and clonal diversity was possibly underestimated. Recipients of AZD1222 seropositive at baseline numbered only 6 or 7.

The CDR3 spans 16 residues. Germline V gene sequence: CDR1 LGHNA, CDR2 YNFKEQ. Trimming pared 0 bases from V and 2 bases from J, leaving 11 bases between. The chain combines TRBV4-2 with TRBJ1-3, with unresolved D. Sequencing used peripheral blood, obtained after recovery from COVID-19. The TCR originated in an adult who had recovered from COVID-19. The CDR3 loop reads CASSQEGRRTGNTIYF. CDR3 bases: TGTGCCAGCAGCCAAGAGGGAAGGAGGACTGGAAACACCATATATTTT.